The present T cell receptor beta chain was sequenced within a study of shared clonotypes between healthy human individuals. For this clone: As yet, its antigen is unknown.

Profiled with immunoSEQ multiplex PCR; TCRdb holds only in-frame clones, not every one. The sample lists roughly 2,300,000 clones; under 95% were seen once. Germline V gene lookup returns CDR1 SEHNR and CDR2 FQNEAQ (reference sequence). Trimming shortened V by 3 bases and J by 11 bases, and 19 bases separated the two germline ends. The CDR3 covers 14 residues. Study-wide results and limits: Blood alone was sampled, and tissue repertoires likely differ.

The gene calls are TRBV7-9 and TRBJ1-1, with a possible D match to TRBD1 (5 bases). The sample consisted of naive CD4+ T cells from PBMCs. Stated subset: CD45RA+ positively selected. This clonotype originated in a man between 18 and 29 years old in good health. Some clones in this sample may be carry-over from other donors' samples. Here the CDR3 DNA reads TGTGCCAGCAGCTTTATGCTACCTTCCAAGGGGGCTTTCTTT. Translating it yields CASSFMLPSKGAFF.